The clone carrying this TCR beta chain was seen at least ten times. Its antigen is still unknown. TCRdb fed the 5' RACE reads into MiXCR, producing one record per CDR3 protein. There are a few hundred thousand distinct CDR3 sequences in the sample; roughly 11% occur only once, and around 20% lies in the top ten. This specimen comes from a study of T cells after yellow fever vaccination. Study-wide points: Reappearance after the booster was seen for most primary-vaccination clones, at around 95% CD4 and 80% to 90% CD8.

The sample consisted of PBMCs, taken on the day of the first yellow fever vaccination. The origin of this receptor is a man aged 18 to 29 who received the YFV17D yellow fever vaccine.

The CDR3 spells CASSPGQGWTEAFF. CDR3 coding DNA: TGTGCCAGCAGCCCAGGACAGGGGTGGACTGAAGCTTTCTTT. The chain joins TRBV12-3 or TRBV12-4 to TRBJ1-1; 9 nucleotides agree with TRBD1. The CDR3 length is 14 residues. J lost 5 bases, V lost 6 bases, and 7 bases had no gene match.